The 10 T cell receptor beta chains below all came from one sample that was sequenced in a study of T-cell memory formation after mild COVID-19. A single record per CDR3 protein comes from TCRdb applying MiXCR to the 5' RACE reads. The table includes about 400,000 distinct CDR3 sequences, 20% to 25% detected once. The material sequenced was PBMCs or a T cell subset sorted from them (not recorded which). Source of these receptors: an adult woman who had mild COVID-19 (a few samples of this study predate the infection). Cell type and time point are not known.

The J gene is TRBJ2-1, the V gene TRBV5-1, with 8 bases identical to TRBD2. CDR1 is SGHRS, CDR2 YFSETQ, per germline. The CDR3 has 18 residues. Trimming removed 4 bases from V and 2 bases from J; junction bases left unmatched: 14. CDR3 residues: CASSGISLAGSPYNEQFF. CDR3 coding DNA: TGCGCCAGCAGCGGAATATCCCTAGCGGGCTCCCCCTACAATGAGCAGTTCTTC.

J is TRBJ2-2 and V is TRBV7-9; D gene uncertain. CDR1 is SEHNR, CDR2 FQNEAQ, per germline (reference sequence). The CDR3 contains 15 residues. The V and J ends lost 2 bases and 3 bases respectively, with 10 bases between them. For the CDR3, the DNA is TGTGCCAGCAGCTTACGAGACTTCGACACCGGGGAGCTGTTTTTT. Encoded protein: CASSLRDFDTGELFF.

There are a few counts of this clonotype. The chain joins TRBV3-1 to TRBJ1-6; a weak D match, TRBD1 (5 bases). With 4 bases removed from V and 7 bases from J, the gap between germline ends came to 11 bases. Germline values: CDR1 LGHDT, CDR2 YNNKEL (reference sequence). The CDR3 covers 14 residues. CDR3 amino acids: CASSLGRSNSPLHF. CDR3 in DNA: TGTGCCAGCAGCCTGGGACGCTCGAATTCACCCCTCCACTTT.

This clonotype was counted a few times. V usage is TRBV5-1 and J usage is TRBJ2-2, with unresolved D. This CDR3 has 15 amino acids. Per germline, CDR1 SGHRS and CDR2 YFSETQ. V lost 5 bases and J lost 4, with 15 bases in between. The CDR3 here is CASSFDGYSTGELFF. In DNA, the CDR3 is TGCGCCAGCAGTTTTGACGGTTATTCCACCGGGGAGCTGTTTTTT.

This clonotype was counted only a few times. The chain links TRBV7-2 to TRBJ2-7, with a possible D match to TRBD1 (6 bases). The V gene's germline CDR1 is SGHTA and CDR2 FQGNSA. V lost 5 bases and J 7 bases, leaving 18 bases between the germline ends. The CDR3 is made up of 14 amino acids. The CDR3 reads CASSRNRVPGEQYF. In nucleotides, the CDR3 is TGTGCCAGCAGCCGCAACAGGGTACCCGGGGAGCAGTACTTC.

This clonotype showed up just a few times. The rearrangement joins TRBV29-1 to TRBJ2-2; either TRBD1 or TRBD2 may supply D (6 bases each). CDR1 SQVTM and CDR2 ANQGSEA come from the germline V gene. V was pared by 3 bases and J by 4 bases, with 12 bases between. This CDR3 is 14 amino acids long. The CDR3 is CSVEEEGGTGELFF. For the CDR3, the DNA is TGCAGCGTTGAGGAGGAGGGGGGCACCGGGGAGCTGTTTTTT.

The table lists this clonotype with a few counts. The V and J genes are TRBV4-1 and TRBJ2-7; D unresolved. The CDR3 consists of 13 residues. Germline CDR1 MGHRA, CDR2 YSYEKL. The V end was cut by 2 bases, the J end by 1 base, with 6 bases between. The DNA of the CDR3 is TGCGCCAGCAGCCAAAGTCCTTCCTACGAGCAGTACTTC. Amino acids: CASSQSPSYEQYF.

Notes on this clonotype: One end of the junction fails to match germline, which may point to a read error. V and J are TRBV7-8 and TRBJ1-1; 7 bases map to TRBD1. The CDR3 is 9 amino acids. CDR1 is SGHVS and CDR2 is FQNEAQ in the germline V gene. The CDR3 DNA reads TGCACCGGGACAGCTGAAGCTTTCTTT. It codes for CTGTAEAFF.

The chain joins TRBV19 to TRBJ1-2, with 8 bases identical to TRBD1. The CDR3 extends over 13 amino acids. V was pared by 6 bases and J by 4 bases, with 4 bases of the junction left unmatched. Germline CDR1 LNHDA, CDR2 SQIVND (reference sequence). CDR3 in DNA: TGTGCCAGTAGGGACAGGGTTATCTATGGCTACACCTTC. It encodes CASRDRVIYGYTF.

The table lists this clonotype with a few counts. The chain uses TRBV5-1 and TRBJ2-2, with unresolved D. This CDR3 has 16 residues. Germline CDR1 is SGHRS and CDR2 is YFSETQ. V gave up 2 bases and J gave up 0 bases, with 11 bases separating them. The CDR3 DNA sequence: TGCGCCAGCAGCTTCTCGGGTTACGCGAACACCGGGGAGCTGTTTTTT. It is translated as CASSFSGYANTGELFF.